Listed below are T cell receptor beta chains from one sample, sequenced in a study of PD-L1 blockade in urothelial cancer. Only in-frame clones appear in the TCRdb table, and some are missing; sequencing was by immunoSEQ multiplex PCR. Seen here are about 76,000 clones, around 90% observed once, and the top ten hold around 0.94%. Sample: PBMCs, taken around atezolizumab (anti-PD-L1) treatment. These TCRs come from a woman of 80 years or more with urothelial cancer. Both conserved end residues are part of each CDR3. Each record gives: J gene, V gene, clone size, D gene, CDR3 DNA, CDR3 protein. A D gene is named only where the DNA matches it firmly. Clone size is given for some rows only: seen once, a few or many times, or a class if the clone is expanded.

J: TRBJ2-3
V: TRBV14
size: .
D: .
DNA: TGTGCCAGCAGCCGAGGGTTGACAAAAAGCACAGATACGCAGTATTTT
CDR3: CASSRGLTKSTDTQYF

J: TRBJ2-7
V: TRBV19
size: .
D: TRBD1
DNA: TGTGCCAGTATGAGCGCGGGGACAGGGGGCTACGAGCAGTACTTC
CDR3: CASMSAGTGGYEQYF

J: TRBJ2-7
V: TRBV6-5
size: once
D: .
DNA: TGTGCCAGCAGCGCCTCTTTCGGGAGACCCTACGAGCAGTACTTC
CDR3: CASSASFGRPYEQYF

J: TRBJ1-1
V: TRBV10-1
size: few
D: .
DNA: TGCGCCAGCAGTGAGCGCCACCTTGGGACACCGGGAACTGAAGCTTTCTTT
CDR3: CASSERHLGTPGTEAFF

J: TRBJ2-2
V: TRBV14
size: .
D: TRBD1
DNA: TGTGCCAGCAGCCTAAGGACAGGGGGCTACGGGGAGCTGTTTTTT
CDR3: CASSLRTGGYGELFF

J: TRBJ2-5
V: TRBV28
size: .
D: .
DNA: TGTGCCAGCAGTCCGCGAACCGTGAAAGAGACCCAGTACTTC
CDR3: CASSPRTVKETQYF

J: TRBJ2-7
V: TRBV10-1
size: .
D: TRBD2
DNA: TGCGCCAGCAGTGGAGCGGGAGCGACCCCGGACGAGCAGTACTTC
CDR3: CASSGAGATPDEQYF

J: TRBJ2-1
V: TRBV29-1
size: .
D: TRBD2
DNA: TGCAGCGTTGAACCCTCTAGCGGGAGGGCTATCAATGAGCAGTTCTTC
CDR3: CSVEPSSGRAINEQFF

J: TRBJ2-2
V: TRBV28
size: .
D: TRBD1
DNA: TGTGCCAGCAGCAGGGGGCCCGGGGAGCTGTTTTTT
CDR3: CASSRGPGELFF

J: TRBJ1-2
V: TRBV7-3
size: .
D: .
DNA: TGTGCCAGCAGCTCCTCGGGTTTCTATGGCTACACCTTC
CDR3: CASSSSGFYGYTF

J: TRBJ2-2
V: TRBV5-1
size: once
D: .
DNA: TGCGCCAGCAGCTTGGGCCCCCGACTTTCCAGGGGCACCGGGGAGCTGTTTTTT
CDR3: CASSLGPRLSRGTGELFF

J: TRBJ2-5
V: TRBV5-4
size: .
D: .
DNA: TGTGCCAGCAGCGTATCACAGGGACAAGAGACCCAGTACTTC
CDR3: CASSVSQGQETQYF

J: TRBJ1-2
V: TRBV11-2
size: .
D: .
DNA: TGTGCCAGCAGCTCTCGCTCCGGCAGGGTAGACTATGGCTACACCTTC
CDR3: CASSSRSGRVDYGYTF

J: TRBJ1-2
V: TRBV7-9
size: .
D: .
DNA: TGTGCCAGCAGCTCCGGACAGACCTTGGGCTACACCTTC
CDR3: CASSSGQTLGYTF

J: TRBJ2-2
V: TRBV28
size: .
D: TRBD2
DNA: TGTGCCAGCAGTATACTAGCGGGAGGGCCTGATGCCGGGGAGCTGTTTTTT
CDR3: CASSILAGGPDAGELFF

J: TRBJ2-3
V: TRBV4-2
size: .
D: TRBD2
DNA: TGTGCCAGCAGCCAAGGGACTAGCGGTTCCACAGATACGCAGTATTTT
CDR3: CASSQGTSGSTDTQYF

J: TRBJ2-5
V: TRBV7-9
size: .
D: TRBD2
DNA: TGTGCCAGCGGAGCTAGCGGGGCACAAGAGACCCAGTACTTC
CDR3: CASGASGAQETQYF

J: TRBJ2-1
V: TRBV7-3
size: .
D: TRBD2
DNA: TGTGCCAGCAGCGTCGGGACTAGCGGTTATGAGCAGTTCTTC
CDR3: CASSVGTSGYEQFF

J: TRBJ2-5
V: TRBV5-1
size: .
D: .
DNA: TGCGCCAGCAGGGACAATTTGGACCCGCGGACCCAGTACTTC
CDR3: CASRDNLDPRTQYF

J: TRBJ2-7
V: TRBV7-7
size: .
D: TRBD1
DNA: TGTGCCAGCAGCCGGGGACAGGGGGATACCTACGAGCAGTACTTC
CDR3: CASSRGQGDTYEQYF

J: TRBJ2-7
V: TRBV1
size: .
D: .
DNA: TGCACCAGCAGCCAAGATCAGTATGGGACTAGCGGGGGCTACGAGCAGTACTTC
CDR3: CTSSQDQYGTSGGYEQYF

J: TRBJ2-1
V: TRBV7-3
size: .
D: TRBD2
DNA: TGTGCCTCAGCGGGACGGAGCTCCTACAATGAGCAGTTCTTC
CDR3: CASAGRSSYNEQFF

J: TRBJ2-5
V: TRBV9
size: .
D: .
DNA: TGTGCCAGCAATGTCGGAACCGGAGGAGAGACCCAGTACTTC
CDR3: CASNVGTGGETQYF

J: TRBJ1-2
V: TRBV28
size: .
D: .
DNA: TGTGCCAGCAGTCCAAACATTATTCCGATAAACTATGGCTACACCTTC
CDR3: CASSPNIIPINYGYTF

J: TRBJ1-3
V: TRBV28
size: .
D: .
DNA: TGTGCCAGCACCAATCGGGGAGCTGGAAACACCATATATTTT
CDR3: CASTNRGAGNTIYF

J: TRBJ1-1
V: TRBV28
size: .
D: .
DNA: TGTGCCACCTACGGAGGGGATGAAGCTTTCTTT
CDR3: CATYGGDEAFF

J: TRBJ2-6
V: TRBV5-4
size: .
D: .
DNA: TGTGCCAGCAGCCCTGGGGGGATAGTCTCTGGGGCCAACGTCCTGACTTTC
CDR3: CASSPGGIVSGANVLTF

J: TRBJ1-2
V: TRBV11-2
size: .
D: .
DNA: TGTGCCAGCAGCTTATCAGGGCGAGCTAACTATGGCTACACCTTC
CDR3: CASSLSGRANYGYTF

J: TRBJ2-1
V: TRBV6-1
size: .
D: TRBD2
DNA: TGTGCCAGCAGGGCTCTAGCGGGCTCCTACAATGAGCAGTTCTTC
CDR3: CASRALAGSYNEQFF

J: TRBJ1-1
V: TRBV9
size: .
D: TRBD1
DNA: TGTGCCAGCAGCGTTAGGGACAGGGAGGGCACTGAAGCTTTCTTT
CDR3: CASSVRDREGTEAFF

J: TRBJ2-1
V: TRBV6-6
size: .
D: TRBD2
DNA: TGTGCCAGCAGTTTTGGGACTAGCGGCAATGAGCAGTTCTTC
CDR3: CASSFGTSGNEQFF

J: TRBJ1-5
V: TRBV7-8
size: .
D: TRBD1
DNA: TGTGCCAGCAGCCCAGAGGGACAGGGCGGTACTCAGCCCCAGCATTTT
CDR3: CASSPEGQGGTQPQHF

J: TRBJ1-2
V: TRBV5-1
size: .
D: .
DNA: TGCGCCAGCAGCTTGTCTGCCCAGGCTAACTATGGCTACACCTTC
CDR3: CASSLSAQANYGYTF

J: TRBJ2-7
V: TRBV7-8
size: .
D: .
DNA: TGTGCCAGCAGCTTAGTAGCGGAGAGCTCCTACGAGCAGTACTTC
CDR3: CASSLVAESSYEQYF

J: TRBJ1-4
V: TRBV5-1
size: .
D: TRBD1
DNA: TGCGCCAGCAAAGAGGGGGCAGCTAATGAAAAACTGTTTTTT
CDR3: CASKEGAANEKLFF

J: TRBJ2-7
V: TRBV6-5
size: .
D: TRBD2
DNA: TGTGCCAGCAGTACGCCAGCGGGGAGCTCCTACGAGCAGTACTTC
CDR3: CASSTPAGSSYEQYF

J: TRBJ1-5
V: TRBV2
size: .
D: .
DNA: TGTGCCAGCACCGAGGGAGGGATCAATCAGCCCCAGCATTTT
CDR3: CASTEGGINQPQHF

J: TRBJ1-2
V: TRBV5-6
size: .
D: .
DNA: TGTGCCAGCAGCTTAAGACAGCATTACTATGGCTACACCTTC
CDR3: CASSLRQHYYGYTF

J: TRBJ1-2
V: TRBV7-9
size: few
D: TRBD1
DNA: TGTGCCAGCAGCCACCCCAGGGGGCGTCGGAATGGCTACACCTTC
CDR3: CASSHPRGRRNGYTF

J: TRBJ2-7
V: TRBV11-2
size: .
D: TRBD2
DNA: TGTGCCAGCAGCCCCTCTAGCGGGAGGGCCTGGGAGCAGTACTTC
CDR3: CASSPSSGRAWEQYF

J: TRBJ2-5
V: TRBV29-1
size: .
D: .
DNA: TGCAGCGTGGGGAGTCCAGAGACCCAGTACTTC
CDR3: CSVGSPETQYF

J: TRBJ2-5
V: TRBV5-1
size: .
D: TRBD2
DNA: TGCGCCAGCAGCGGGGGACTAGCGGGAGGCCAAGTCCTCCAAGAGACCCAGTACTTC
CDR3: CASSGGLAGGQVLQETQYF

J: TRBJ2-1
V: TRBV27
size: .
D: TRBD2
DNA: TGTGCCAGCAGTTTACGACTAGCGGGAGGGTATTACAATGAGCAGTTCTTC
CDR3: CASSLRLAGGYYNEQFF

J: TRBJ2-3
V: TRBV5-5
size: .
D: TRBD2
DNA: TGTGCCAGCAGCTCGGGGACTAGCGGGAGGAGGTCAGATACGCAGTATTTT
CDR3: CASSSGTSGRRSDTQYF

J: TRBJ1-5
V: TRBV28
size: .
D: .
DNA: TGTGCCAGCACGTATCTAGTGGCAGGGCTTCAGCCCCAGCATTTT
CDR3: CASTYLVAGLQPQHF

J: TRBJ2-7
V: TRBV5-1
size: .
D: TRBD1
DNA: TGCGCCAGCGGGACAGGGAATGCCATTCCGTACGAGCAGTACTTC
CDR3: CASGTGNAIPYEQYF

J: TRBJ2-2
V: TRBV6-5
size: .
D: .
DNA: TGTGCCAGCAGTTCAACAGGGTCGAACACCGGGGAGCTGTTTTTT
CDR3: CASSSTGSNTGELFF

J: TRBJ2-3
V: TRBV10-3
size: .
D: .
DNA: TGTGCCATCAGTCCCGACCCTAAGGGGACAGATACGCAGTATTTT
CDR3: CAISPDPKGTDTQYF

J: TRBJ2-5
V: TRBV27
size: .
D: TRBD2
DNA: TGTGCCAGCAGTCCCCTTTGGACTAGCGGGAGGAAGGAAGAGACCCAGTACTTC
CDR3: CASSPLWTSGRKEETQYF